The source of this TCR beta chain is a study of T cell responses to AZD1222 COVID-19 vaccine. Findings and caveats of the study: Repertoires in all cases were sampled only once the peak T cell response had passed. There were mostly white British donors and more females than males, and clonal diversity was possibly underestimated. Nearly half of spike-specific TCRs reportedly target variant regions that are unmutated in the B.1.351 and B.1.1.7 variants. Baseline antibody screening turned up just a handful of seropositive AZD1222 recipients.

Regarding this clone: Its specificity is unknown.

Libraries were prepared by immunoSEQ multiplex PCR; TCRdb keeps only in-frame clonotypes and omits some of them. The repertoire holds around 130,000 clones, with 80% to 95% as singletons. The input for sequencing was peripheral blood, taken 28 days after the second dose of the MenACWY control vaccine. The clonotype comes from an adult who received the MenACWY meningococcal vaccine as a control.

Here the CDR3 DNA reads TGTGCCACCAGCAGGCGGGGCGAGGGAGCCAAAAACATTCAGTACTTC. It is translated as CATSRRGEGAKNIQYF. V and J are TRBV15 and TRBJ2-4; TRBD2 might be the D (6 bases). V shed 3 bases and J shed 0 bases, with 12 bases lying between them. Germline CDR1 LNHNV, CDR2 YYDKDF (reference sequence). This CDR3 comprises 16 residues.